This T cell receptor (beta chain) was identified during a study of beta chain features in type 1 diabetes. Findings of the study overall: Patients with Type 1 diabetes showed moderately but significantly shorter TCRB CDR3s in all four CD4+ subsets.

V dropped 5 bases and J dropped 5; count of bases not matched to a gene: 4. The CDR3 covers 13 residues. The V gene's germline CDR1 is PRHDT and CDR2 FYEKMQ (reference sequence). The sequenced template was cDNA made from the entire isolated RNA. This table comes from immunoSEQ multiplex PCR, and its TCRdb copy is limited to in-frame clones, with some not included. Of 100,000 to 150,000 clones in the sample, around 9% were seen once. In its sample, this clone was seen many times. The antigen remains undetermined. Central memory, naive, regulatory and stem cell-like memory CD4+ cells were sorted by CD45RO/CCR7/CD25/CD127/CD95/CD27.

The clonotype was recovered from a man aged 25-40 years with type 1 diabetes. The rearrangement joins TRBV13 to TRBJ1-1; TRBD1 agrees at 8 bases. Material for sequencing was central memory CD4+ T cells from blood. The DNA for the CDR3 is TGTGCCAGCAGCCCGAGGACAGGGACTGAAGCTTTCTTT. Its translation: CASSPRTGTEAFF.